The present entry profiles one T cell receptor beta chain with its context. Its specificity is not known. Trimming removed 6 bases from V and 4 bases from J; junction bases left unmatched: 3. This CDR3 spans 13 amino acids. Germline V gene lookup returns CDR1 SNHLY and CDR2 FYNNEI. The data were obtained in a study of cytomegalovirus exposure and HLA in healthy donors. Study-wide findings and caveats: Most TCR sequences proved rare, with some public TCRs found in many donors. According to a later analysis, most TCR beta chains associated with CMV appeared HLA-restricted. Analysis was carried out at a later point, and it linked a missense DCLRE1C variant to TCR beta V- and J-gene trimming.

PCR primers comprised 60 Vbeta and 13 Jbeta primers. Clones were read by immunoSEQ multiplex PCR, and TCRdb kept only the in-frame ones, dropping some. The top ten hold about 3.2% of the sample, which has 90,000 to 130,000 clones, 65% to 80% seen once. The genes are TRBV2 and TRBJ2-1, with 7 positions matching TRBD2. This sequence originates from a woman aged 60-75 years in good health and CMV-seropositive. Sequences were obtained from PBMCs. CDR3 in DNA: TGTGCCAGCAGGGCGGGACTATACAATGAGCAGTTCTTC. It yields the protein CASRAGLYNEQFF.